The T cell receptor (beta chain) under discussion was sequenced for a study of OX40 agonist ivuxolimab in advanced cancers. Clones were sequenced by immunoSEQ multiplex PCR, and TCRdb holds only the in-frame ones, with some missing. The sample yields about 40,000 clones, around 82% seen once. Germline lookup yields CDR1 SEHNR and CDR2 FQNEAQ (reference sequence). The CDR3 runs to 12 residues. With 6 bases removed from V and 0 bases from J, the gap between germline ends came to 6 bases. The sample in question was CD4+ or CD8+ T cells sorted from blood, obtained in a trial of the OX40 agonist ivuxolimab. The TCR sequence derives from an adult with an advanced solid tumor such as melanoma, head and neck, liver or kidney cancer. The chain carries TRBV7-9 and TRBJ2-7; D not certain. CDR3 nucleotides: TGTGCCAGCAGTTTCAGCTCCTACGAGCAGTACTTC. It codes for CASSFSSYEQYF.